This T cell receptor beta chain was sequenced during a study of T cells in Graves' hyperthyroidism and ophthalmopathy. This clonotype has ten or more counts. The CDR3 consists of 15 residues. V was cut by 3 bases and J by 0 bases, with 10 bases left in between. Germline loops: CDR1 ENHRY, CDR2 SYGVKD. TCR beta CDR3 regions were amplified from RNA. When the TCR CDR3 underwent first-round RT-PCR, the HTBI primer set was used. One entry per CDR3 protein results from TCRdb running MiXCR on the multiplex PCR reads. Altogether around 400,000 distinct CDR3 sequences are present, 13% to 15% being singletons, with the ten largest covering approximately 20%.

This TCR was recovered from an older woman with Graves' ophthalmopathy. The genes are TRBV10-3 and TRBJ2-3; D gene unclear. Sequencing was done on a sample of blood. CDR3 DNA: TGTGCCATCAGTGACCGCTCAGCTAGCACAGATACGCAGTATTTT. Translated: CAISDRSASTDTQYF.